This TCR beta chain was recorded in a study of shared clonotypes between healthy human individuals. Findings of the study overall: Around 4.7% was the fraction of naive CD4 clonotypes found shared across several donors. Investigators collected only blood, and repertoires in tissues likely differ.

This table comes from immunoSEQ multiplex PCR, and its TCRdb copy is limited to in-frame clones, with some not included. The sample lists around 690,000 clones, 90% occurring once. This clone was recorded once. Its antigen is currently unknown. With V trimmed by 4 bases and J by 6 bases, 4 bases remained unmatched. The CDR3 runs to 15 residues. Germline V gene lookup returns CDR1 LGHNA and CDR2 YSLEER. CD8 memory was a combination of CD45RO+ cells and CCR7-negative CD45RA+ TemRA cells. The origin of this receptor is a man aged 18 to 30 in good health. Some clones in this sample may be carry-over from other donors' samples. Sequenced sample: memory CD8+ T cells from PBMCs. Indicated subset: CD45RO+ cells pooled with CCR7-negative TemRA cells. The chain joins TRBV4-3 to TRBJ2-1, with 12 bases aligning to TRBD2. CDR3 amino acids: CASSLGLAGTNEQFF. CDR3 bases: TGCGCCAGCAGCCTTGGACTAGCGGGGACCAATGAGCAGTTCTTC.